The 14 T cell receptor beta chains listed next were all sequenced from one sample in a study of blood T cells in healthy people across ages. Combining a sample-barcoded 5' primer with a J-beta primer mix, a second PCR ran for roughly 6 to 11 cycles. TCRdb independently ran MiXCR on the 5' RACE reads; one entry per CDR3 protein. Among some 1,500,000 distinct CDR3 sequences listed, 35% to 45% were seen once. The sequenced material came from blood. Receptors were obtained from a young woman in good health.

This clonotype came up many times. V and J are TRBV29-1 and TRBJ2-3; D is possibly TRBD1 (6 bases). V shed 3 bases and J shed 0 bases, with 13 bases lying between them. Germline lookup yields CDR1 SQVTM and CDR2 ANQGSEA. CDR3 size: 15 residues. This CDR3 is CSVDQGSSSTDTQYF. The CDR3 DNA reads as TGCAGCGTTGATCAGGGGAGTTCTAGCACAGATACGCAGTATTTT.

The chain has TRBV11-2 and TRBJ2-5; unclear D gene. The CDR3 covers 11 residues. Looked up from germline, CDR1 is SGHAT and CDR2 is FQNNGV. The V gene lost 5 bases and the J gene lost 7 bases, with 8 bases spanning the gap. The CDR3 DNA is TGTGCCAGCAGCACAACAAGGACCCAGTACTTC. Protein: CASSTTRTQYF.

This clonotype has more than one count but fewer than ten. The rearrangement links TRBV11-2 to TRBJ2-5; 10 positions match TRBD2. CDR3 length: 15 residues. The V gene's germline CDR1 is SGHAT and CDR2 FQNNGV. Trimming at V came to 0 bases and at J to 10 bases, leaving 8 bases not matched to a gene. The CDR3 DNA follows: TGTGCCAGCAGCTTAGAGCCTAGCGGGAGTGTATTCCAGTACTTC. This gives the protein CASSLEPSGSVFQYF.

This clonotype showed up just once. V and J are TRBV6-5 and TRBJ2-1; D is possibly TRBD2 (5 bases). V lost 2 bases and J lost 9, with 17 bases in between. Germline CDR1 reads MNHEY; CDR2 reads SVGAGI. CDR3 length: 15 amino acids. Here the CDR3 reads CASSYRGASAGEQFF. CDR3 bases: TGTGCCAGCAGTTACAGAGGCGCCAGTGCGGGTGAGCAGTTCTTC.

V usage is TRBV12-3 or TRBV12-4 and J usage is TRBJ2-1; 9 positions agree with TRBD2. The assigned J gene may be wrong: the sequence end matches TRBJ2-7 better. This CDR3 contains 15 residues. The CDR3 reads CASSPPAGGYNEQYF. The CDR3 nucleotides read TGTGCCAGCAGCCCCCCAGCGGGGGGTTACAATGAGCAGTACTTC.

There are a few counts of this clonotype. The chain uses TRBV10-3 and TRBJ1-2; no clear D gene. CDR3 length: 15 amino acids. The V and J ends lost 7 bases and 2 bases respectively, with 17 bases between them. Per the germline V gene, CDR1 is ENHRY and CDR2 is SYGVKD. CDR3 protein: CAITEDGRPNYGYTF. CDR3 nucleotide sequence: TGTGCCATCACCGAGGATGGTCGGCCCAACTATGGCTACACCTTC.

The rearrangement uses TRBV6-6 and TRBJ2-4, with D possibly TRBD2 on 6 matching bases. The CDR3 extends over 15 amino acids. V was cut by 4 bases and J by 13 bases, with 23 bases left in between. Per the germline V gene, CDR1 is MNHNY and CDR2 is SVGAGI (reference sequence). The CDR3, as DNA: TGTGCCAGCAGTTCCGTGGGAGACCTAGGAGGGACGCAGTACTTC. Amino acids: CASSSVGDLGGTQYF.

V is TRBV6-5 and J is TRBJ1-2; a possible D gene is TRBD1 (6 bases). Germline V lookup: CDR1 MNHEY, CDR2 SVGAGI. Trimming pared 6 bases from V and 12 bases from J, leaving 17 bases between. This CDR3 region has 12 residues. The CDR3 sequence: CASSQRGGRHTF. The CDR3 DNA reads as TGTGCCAGCAGCCAAAGGGGGGGCCGGCACACCTTC.

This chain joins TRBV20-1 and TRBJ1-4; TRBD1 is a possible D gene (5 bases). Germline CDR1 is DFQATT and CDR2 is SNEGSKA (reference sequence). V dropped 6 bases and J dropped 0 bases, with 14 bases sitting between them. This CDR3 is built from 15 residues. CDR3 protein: CSATGGGATNEKLFF. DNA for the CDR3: TGCAGTGCCACGGGTGGGGGGGCAACTAATGAAAAACTGTTTTTT.

The CDR3 is CASSWEVRTYNEQFF. CDR3 DNA: TGTGCCAGCAGCTGGGAAGTTAGGACCTACAATGAGCAGTTCTTC. The chain carries TRBV7-9 and TRBJ2-1; the D is unclear. This CDR3 comprises 15 residues. The germline gives CDR1 SEHNR, CDR2 FQNEAQ (reference sequence). The V and J ends lost 4 bases and 2 bases respectively, with 12 bases between them.

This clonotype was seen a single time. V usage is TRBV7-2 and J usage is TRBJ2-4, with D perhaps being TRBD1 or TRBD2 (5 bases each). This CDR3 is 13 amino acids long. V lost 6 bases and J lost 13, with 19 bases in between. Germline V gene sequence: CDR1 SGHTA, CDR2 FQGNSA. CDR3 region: CASSSNWGNGQYF. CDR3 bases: TGTGCCAGCAGTTCCAATTGGGGGAATGGGCAGTACTTC.

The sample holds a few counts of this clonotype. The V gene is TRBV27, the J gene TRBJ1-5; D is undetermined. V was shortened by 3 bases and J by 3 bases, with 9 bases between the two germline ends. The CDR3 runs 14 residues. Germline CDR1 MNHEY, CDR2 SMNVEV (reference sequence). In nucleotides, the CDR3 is TGTGCCAGCAGTTTCTCAGGCCCCAATCAGCCCCAGCATTTT. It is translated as CASSFSGPNQPQHF.

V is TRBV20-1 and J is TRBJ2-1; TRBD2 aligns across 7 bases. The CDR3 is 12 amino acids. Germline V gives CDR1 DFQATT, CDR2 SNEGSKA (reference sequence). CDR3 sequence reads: CTISGEDNEQFF. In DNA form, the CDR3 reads TGCACGATAAGCGGGGAGGACAATGAGCAGTTCTTC.

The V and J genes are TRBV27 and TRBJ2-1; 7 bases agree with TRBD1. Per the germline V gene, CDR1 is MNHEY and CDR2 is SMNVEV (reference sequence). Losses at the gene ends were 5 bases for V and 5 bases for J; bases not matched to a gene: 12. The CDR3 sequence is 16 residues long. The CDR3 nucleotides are TGTGCCAGCAGTCCTTGGGTACAGGGGCTCAACAATGAGCAGTTCTTC. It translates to CASSPWVQGLNNEQFF.